The 20 T cell receptor beta chains given below trace back to one sample, sequenced in a study of blood T cell repertoires in COVID-19. Here immunoSEQ multiplex PCR was the method, and the copy in TCRdb shows in-frame clones only, minus some. This table has more than 350,000 clones, 87% appearing once. The sequenced sample consisted of PBMCs or T cells enriched from blood (not recorded which). The receptors were sampled from a woman aged 45-65 years who had recovered from COVID-19.

This chain uses TRBV19 with TRBJ1-2; 7 bases match TRBD1. Trimming removed 3 bases from V and 6 bases from J; junction bases left unmatched: 7. The CDR3 contains 14 residues. CDR1 is LNHDA and CDR2 is SQIVND in the germline V gene (reference sequence). This CDR3 is CASSINRGPDGYTF. The CDR3 bases are TGTGCCAGTAGTATTAACAGGGGTCCTGATGGCTACACCTTC.

The gene calls are TRBV5-1 and TRBJ2-3; TRBD2 agrees at 8 bases. Looked up from germline, CDR1 is SGHRS and CDR2 is YFSETQ. This CDR3 has 15 residues. J was trimmed by 4 bases and V by 4 bases; bases with no gene match: 8. Written as DNA, the CDR3 is TGCGCCAGCAGCCTAGGGACTAGAAGCGCAGATACGCAGTATTTT. Translating gives CASSLGTRSADTQYF.

This clone was seen just once. V gene TRBV5-1 combines with J gene TRBJ1-1; a weak D match, TRBD1 (6 bases). The CDR3 is 15 residues long. Germline CDR1 SGHRS, CDR2 YFSETQ. V dropped 4 bases and J dropped 2 bases, with 15 bases sitting between them. CDR3 sequence reads: CASSLGVGGNTEAFF. For the CDR3, the DNA is TGCGCCAGCAGCCTTGGGGTAGGGGGTAACACTGAAGCTTTCTTT.

The chain joins TRBV13 to TRBJ1-3; D remains ambiguous. Between the trimmed V and J ends, which lost 5 bases and 0 bases, there was a span of 17 bases. Germline values: CDR1 PRHDT, CDR2 FYEKMQ (reference sequence). This CDR3 has 17 residues. The CDR3 sequence is CASSLRGDYSSGNTIYF. The CDR3 region has the DNA TGTGCCAGCAGCCTACGGGGAGATTACTCCTCTGGAAACACCATATATTTT.

This clone was seen only once. The genes are TRBV9 and TRBJ2-3; TRBD2 aligns across 11 bases. Germline CDR1 SGDLS, CDR2 YYNGEE. The length of the CDR3 is 17 residues. The V segment lost 4 bases and the J segment 0 bases; nucleotides outside the gene matches: 7. CDR3 residues: CASSTSIAGGSTDTQYF. The CDR3 region has the DNA TGTGCCAGCAGCACATCGATAGCGGGGGGGAGCACAGATACGCAGTATTTT.

The rearrangement links TRBV7-8 to TRBJ2-7; a weak D match, TRBD2 (5 bases). The CDR3 has 15 residues. The germline gives CDR1 SGHVS, CDR2 FQNEAQ. Trimming shortened V by 5 bases and J by 1 base, and 15 bases separated the two germline ends. The CDR3 bases are TGTGCCAGCAGCCGTACGGGGTTTTCGTCCTACGAGCAGTACTTC. Its translation: CASSRTGFSSYEQYF. Combining the CDR3 with reference TRBV7-8 and TRBJ2-7 gives the whole variable domain GAGVSQSPRYKVAKRGQDVALRCDPISGHVSLFWYQQALGQGPEFLTYFQNEAQLDKSGLPSDRFFAERPEGSVSTLKIQRTQQEDSAVYLCASSRTGFSSYEQYFGPGTRLTVT.

The gene calls are TRBV4-1 and TRBJ2-1; D may be TRBD2 (6 bases). V lost 1 base and J 2 bases, leaving 15 bases between the germline ends. Per the germline V gene, CDR1 is MGHRA and CDR2 is YSYEKL. This CDR3 contains 17 residues. The CDR3 sequence is CASSQGGAWGAYNEQFF. CDR3 coding DNA: TGCGCCAGCAGCCAAGGCGGGGCATGGGGGGCCTACAATGAGCAGTTCTTC.

V is TRBV24-1 and J is TRBJ2-3; TRBD1 agrees at 8 bases. The CDR3 extends over 19 amino acids. Germline assignment: CDR1 KGHDR and CDR2 SFDVKD. Trimming took 4 bases from V and 4 from J; bases not matched to a gene: 18. The DNA of the CDR3 is TGTGCCACCAGTGAGCGGACAGGGTGGATCCTCGGGGGCGCAGATACGCAGTATTTT. Translation: CATSERTGWILGGADTQYF.

This clone was seen only once. This sequence joins TRBV5-1 and TRBJ1-2, with 7 bases lining up with TRBD1. Trimming removed 3 bases from V and 4 bases from J; junction bases left unmatched: 6. The CDR3 runs to 14 residues. The V gene's germline CDR1 is SGHRS and CDR2 YFSETQ. The CDR3 DNA reads TGCGCCAGCAGCTGGGAGGACAGGTCCTATGGCTACACCTTC. Its protein product is CASSWEDRSYGYTF.

This chain uses TRBV27 with TRBJ2-1, with a possible D match to TRBD1 (6 bases). Germline V gene lookup returns CDR1 MNHEY and CDR2 SMNVEV (reference sequence). This CDR3 region has 14 residues. The V end lost 4 bases, the J end lost 8 bases, and 15 bases lay between the germline ends. CDR3 sequence reads: CASSSIDRSHEQFF. CDR3 nucleotides: TGTGCCAGCAGTTCGATTGACAGGTCCCATGAGCAGTTCTTC.

The chain employs TRBV2 and TRBJ2-5, with 9 bases lining up with TRBD2. V gave up 8 bases and J gave up 7 bases; unmatched junction bases: 14. Germline V CDR1 and CDR2: SNHLY, FYNNEI. The CDR3 is 15 amino acids. CDR3 region: CASAGEAGGAGTQYF. The CDR3 nucleotides are TGTGCCAGCGCCGGGGAAGCGGGGGGAGCGGGGACCCAGTACTTC.

This clone was found once. CDR3 region: CAWRQGFFNEQFF. The CDR3 DNA follows: TGTGCCTGGAGGCAGGGGTTTTTTAATGAGCAGTTCTTC. The chain links TRBV30 to TRBJ2-1; maybe TRBD1 (6 bases). This CDR3 region has 13 residues. The germline V gene encodes CDR1 GTSNPN and CDR2 SVGIG (reference sequence). V was clipped by 3 bases and J by 7 bases, with 13 bases between them.

The chain employs TRBV10-1 and TRBJ1-1; D may be TRBD1 (5 bases). Trimming stripped 8 bases from V and 5 bases from J, with 21 bases between. The CDR3 covers 15 residues. Germline lookup yields CDR1 WNHNN and CDR2 SYGVQD (reference sequence). In DNA, the CDR3 is TGCGCCAGCCCCTTTTTGACAGAACGAAGAACTGAAGCTTTCTTT. It translates to CASPFLTERRTEAFF.

This sequence joins TRBV3-1 (or the pseudogene TRBV3-2) and TRBJ1-2, with D perhaps TRBD1 (6 bases). Trimming pared 2 bases from V and 5 bases from J, leaving 15 bases between. Germline V CDR1 and CDR2: LGHDT, YNNKEL (reference sequence). CDR3 length: 15 residues. CDR3 residues: CASSQSTRTGYGYTF. The DNA of the CDR3 is TGTGCCAGCAGCCAAAGTACCCGAACAGGGTATGGCTACACCTTC.

The gene calls are TRBV18 and TRBJ1-1; D is possibly TRBD1 (5 bases). V lost 2 bases and J lost 1, with 11 bases in between. Germline V gives CDR1 KGHSH, CDR2 LQKENI. The CDR3 loop spans 15 amino acids. CDR3 coding DNA: TGTGCCAGCTCACCAGCATGGCAGGGGAACACTGAAGCTTTCTTT. Its translation is CASSPAWQGNTEAFF.

The J gene is TRBJ1-1, the V gene TRBV7-9, with 10 bases that match TRBD1. V lost 5 bases, J lost 6 bases, and 9 bases stayed unmatched. This CDR3 has 15 amino acids. Germline CDR1 reads SEHNR; CDR2 reads FQNEAQ (reference sequence). Here the CDR3 reads CASSPEGQGWAEAFF. The DNA for the CDR3 is TGTGCCAGCAGCCCAGAGGGACAGGGGTGGGCTGAAGCTTTCTTT.

This rearrangement joins TRBV5-1 to TRBJ1-2; the D is unclear. The CDR3 contains 12 residues. CDR1 SGHRS and CDR2 YFSETQ come from the germline V gene. Trimming pared 4 bases from V and 6 bases from J, leaving 10 bases between. For the CDR3, the DNA is TGCGCCAGCAGCAATAGCTGGCATGGCTACACCTTC. It translates to CASSNSWHGYTF. Full variable domain (missing parts from reference TRBV5-1 and TRBJ1-2): KAGVTQTPRYLIKTRGQQVTLSCSPISGHRSVSWYQQTPGQGLQFLFEYFSETQRNKGNFPGRFSGRQFSNSRSEMNVSTLELGDSALYLCASSNSWHGYTFGSGTRLTVV.

This clone occurred a few times. V and J are TRBV25-1 and TRBJ1-6; 7 nucleotides match TRBD1. Germline values: CDR1 MGHDK, CDR2 SYGVNS. Trimming removed 1 base from V and 8 bases from J; junction bases left unmatched: 5. CDR3 length: 15 residues. CDR3 in DNA: TGTGCCAGCAGTGAATCCAGGGACAGCCATTCACCCCTCCACTTT. Protein product: CASSESRDSHSPLHF.

The V and J genes are TRBV5-5 and TRBJ1-2; 7 nucleotides line up with TRBD1. CDR1 is SGHKS and CDR2 is YYEKEE in the germline V gene (reference sequence). This CDR3 is 14 amino acids long. V was clipped by 0 bases and J by 4 bases; unmatched bases: 3. The CDR3 coding sequence is TGTGCCAGCAGCTTGGGGGACAGCAGCTATGGCTACACCTTC. The encoded protein is CASSLGDSSYGYTF.

The V call is TRBV5-6, the J call TRBJ1-6, with a weak D call TRBD1 (5 bases). This CDR3 contains 14 residues. V lost 5 bases and J 8 bases, leaving 14 bases between the germline ends. Germline V CDR1 and CDR2: SGHDT, YYEEEE. In nucleotides, the CDR3 is TGTGCCAGCAGTTTCAAGCAAGGGGATTCACCCCTCCACTTT. Its translation: CASSFKQGDSPLHF.